The clone carrying this TCR beta chain was counted many times. Its antigen is still unknown. Each CDR3 protein gets one entry after TCRdb re-called the reads with MiXCR. This table has about 74,000 distinct CDR3 sequences, about 27% appearing once. Trimming pared 6 bases from V and 0 bases from J, leaving 12 bases between. CDR3 length: 15 residues. Germline CDR1 is MNHEY and CDR2 is SVGAGI. The data are from a study of T cell repertoires in cytomegalovirus infection. Study at large: Researchers turned to recently identified HLA-C-restricted CMV epitopes as well as well-studied HLA-B-restricted ones.

Sequencing was performed on CD8+ T cells from cultured PBMCs, taken from culture after CMV antigen stimulation. This TCR was recovered from a human donor in good health (CMV status not recorded). Some clones in this sample may be carry-over from other donors' samples. V is TRBV6-5 and J is TRBJ1-5; D perhaps matches TRBD1 (6 bases). The CDR3 loop reads CASSQRGYSNQPQHF. As DNA, the CDR3 is TGTGCCAGCAGCCAAAGGGGGTATAGCAATCAGCCCCAGCATTTT.